Presented here are 25 T cell receptor beta chains from one specimen sequenced in a study of T cell repertoires in cytomegalovirus infection. One entry per CDR3 protein results from TCRdb running MiXCR on the reads. The sample lists hundreds of thousands of distinct CDR3 sequences, 20% to 25% occurring once. Material for sequencing was CD8+ T cells from PBMCs. The receptors come from a human donor in good health (CMV status not recorded). Some clones in this sample may be carry-over from other donors' samples.

The chain links TRBV7-9 to TRBJ1-5, with D possibly TRBD1 on 6 matching bases. CDR3 length: 13 amino acids. Trimming cost V 7 bases and J 7 bases, with 14 bases left between them. Germline CDR1 SEHNR, CDR2 FQNEAQ (reference sequence). The DNA of the CDR3 is TGTGCCAGCATGGGGGGCCCGAACCAGCCCCAGCATTTT. Encoded protein: CASMGGPNQPQHF.

J is TRBJ1-6 and V is TRBV18; D is ambiguous. Germline CDR1 reads KGHSH; CDR2 reads LQKENI. CDR3 size: 13 residues. V lost 3 bases and J lost 10, with 10 bases in between. Here the CDR3 reads CASSPGTGSPLHF. CDR3 sequence (DNA): TGTGCCAGCTCACCCGGAACGGGATCACCCCTCCACTTT.

This clonotype was picked up a small number of times. The rearrangement links TRBV7-9 to TRBJ2-1, with D perhaps being TRBD1 or TRBD2 (6 bases each). In germline, CDR1 is SEHNR, CDR2 FQNEAQ (reference sequence). Trimming removed 1 base at V and 0 bases at J, with 13 bases between. The CDR3 runs 17 residues. CDR3 amino acids: CASSLVRGPSSYNEQFF. CDR3 sequence (DNA): TGTGCCAGCAGCTTAGTCCGGGGGCCGTCCTCCTACAATGAGCAGTTCTTC. The entire variable domain, with the rest obtained from reference TRBV7-9 and TRBJ2-1, is as follows: DTGVSQNPRHKITKRGQNVTFRCDPISEHNRLYWYRQTLGQGPEFLTYFQNEAQLEKSRLLSDRFSAERPKGSFSTLEIQRTEQGDSAMYLCASSLVRGPSSYNEQFFGPGTRLTVL.

The chain combines TRBV28 with TRBJ2-5, with 8 positions matching TRBD1. The ends lost 5 bases at V and 5 bases at J; junction bases unmatched: 10. Germline V CDR1 and CDR2: MDHEN, SYDVKM. The CDR3 length is 15 residues. This chain's CDR3 is CASSILGQADETQYF. CDR3 in DNA: TGTGCCAGCAGTATCTTGGGACAGGCGGACGAGACCCAGTACTTC.

This clonotype has ten or more counts. The chain carries TRBV7-9 and TRBJ2-6; tentatively, D is TRBD1 or TRBD2 (6 bases each). Trimming removed 3 bases at V and 0 bases at J, with 12 bases between. Germline CDR1 SEHNR, CDR2 FQNEAQ (reference sequence). The CDR3 is 17 amino acids. CDR3 sequence (DNA): TGTGCCAGCAGCTTGGGGGGCGTAGGCTCTGGGGCCAACGTCCTGACTTTC. Translation gives CASSLGGVGSGANVLTF.

V and J are TRBV27 and TRBJ2-3, with 10 bases that match TRBD2. CDR1 is MNHEY and CDR2 is SMNVEV in the germline V gene (reference sequence). There are 15 residues in the CDR3. V gave up 4 bases and J gave up 4 bases; unmatched junction bases: 5. The CDR3 spells CASSSSSGGSDTQYF. In DNA form, the CDR3 reads TGTGCCAGCAGTTCGAGTAGCGGGGGGTCAGATACGCAGTATTTT.

The V gene is TRBV15, the J gene TRBJ2-2, with no clear D. The germline V gene has CDR1 LNHNV and CDR2 YYDKDF (reference sequence). There are 13 residues in the CDR3. Trimming removed 5 bases from V and 0 bases from J, with 4 bases in between. CDR3 amino acids: CATSASNTGELFF. DNA of the CDR3: TGTGCCACCAGCGCATCGAACACCGGGGAGCTGTTTTTT.

This chain connects TRBV7-6 to TRBJ2-1, with unresolved D. The CDR3 length is 12 residues. Trimming pared 5 bases from V and 9 bases from J, leaving 11 bases between. Germline V gives CDR1 SGHVS, CDR2 FNYEAQ. As DNA, the CDR3 is TGTGCCAGCAGCCCCGCGTCGGGTGAGCAGTTCTTC. It encodes CASSPASGEQFF.

With regard to this clonotype: A clone one base away is much larger, so this may be a read error. J is TRBJ2-1 and V is TRBV6-2 or TRBV6-3, with TRBD2 identical over 16 bases. Germline values: CDR1 MNHEY, CDR2 SVGEGT. J lost 10 bases, V lost 0 bases, and 9 bases had no gene match. The CDR3 is 18 residues long. CDR3 protein: CASSYSSSGTSGGGEQFF. CDR3 DNA sequence: TGTGCCAGCAGTTACTCTTCGTCCGGGACTAGCGGGGGGGGAGAGCAGTTCTTC.

The V and J genes are TRBV28 and TRBJ1-1; TRBD1 might be the D (5 bases). V lost 6 bases, J lost 8 bases, and 28 bases lay in between. The CDR3 runs to 17 residues. Germline V gene sequence: CDR1 MDHEN, CDR2 SYDVKM. For the CDR3, the DNA is TGTGCCAGCAGGCTTAGGGACGGTACCCTACACCCACCAGAAGCTTTCTTT. Translating it yields CASRLRDGTLHPPEAFF.

A remark on this clonotype: A much larger clone differs by one base, so this may be a read error. The chain links TRBV7-6 to TRBJ1-1; D unclear. The CDR3 totals 13 residues. The germline CDR1 and CDR2 sequences are SGHVS and FNYEAQ. The CDR3 is CASRLERSTEAFF. The CDR3, as DNA: TGTGCCAGCAGATTAGAGAGGTCTACTGAAGCTTTCTTT.

This sequence joins TRBV14 and TRBJ1-2, with D possibly being TRBD1 (5 bases). This CDR3 has 15 amino acids. Trimming stripped 0 bases from V and 3 bases from J, with 11 bases between. In germline, CDR1 is SGHDN, CDR2 FVKESK. This CDR3 is CASSQDRAGHYGYTF. The CDR3 nucleotides are TGTGCCAGCAGCCAAGATCGCGCAGGGCACTATGGCTACACCTTC.

This clonotype was found a few times. The chain uses TRBV6-2 or TRBV6-3 and TRBJ2-7; 13 bases line up with TRBD2. V was clipped by 7 bases and J by 0 bases; unmatched bases: 3. The CDR3 is made up of 15 amino acids. Germline V CDR1 and CDR2: MNHEY, SVGEGT. CDR3 coding DNA: TGTGCCAGCACTGGGACTAGCGGGGACTCCTACGAGCAGTACTTC. Translation: CASTGTSGDSYEQYF.

There are a few counts of this clonotype. CDR3 in amino acids: CASTFRGPEAFF. The CDR3 DNA sequence: TGTGCCAGCACCTTCCGTGGCCCTGAAGCTTTCTTT. J is TRBJ1-1 and V is TRBV5-6; unclear D gene. This CDR3 has 12 residues. Trimming took 6 bases from V and 6 from J, leaving 12 bases between them. CDR1 and CDR2 (germline): SGHDT, YYEEEE.

The chain carries TRBV5-6 and TRBJ1-3, with TRBD1 as a possible D gene (6 bases). V dropped 0 bases and J dropped 1 base, with 14 bases sitting between them. The CDR3 is 17 residues long. Germline assignment: CDR1 SGHDT and CDR2 YYEEEE. The chain's CDR3 is CASSLEGEDYSGNTIYF. CDR3 bases: TGTGCCAGCAGCTTGGAGGGGGAAGACTATTCTGGAAACACCATATATTTT.

This clonotype was seen only a few times. This chain joins TRBV20-1 and TRBJ2-2; tentative D call: TRBD1 (7 bases). In germline, CDR1 is DFQATT, CDR2 SNEGSKA (reference sequence). The CDR3 has 13 amino acids. Trimming removed 6 bases at V and 5 bases at J, with 13 bases between. CDR3 amino acids: CSARGAETGELFF. Here the CDR3 DNA reads TGCAGTGCCAGGGGGGCAGAGACCGGGGAGCTGTTTTTT.

V usage is TRBV7-2 and J usage is TRBJ2-7; D might be TRBD1 (5 bases). The V and J ends lost 7 bases and 5 bases respectively, with 21 bases between them. CDR3 length: 15 amino acids. The germline CDR1 and CDR2 sequences are SGHTA and FQGNSA. CDR3 coding DNA: TGTGCCAGCATCCCAAGGGGATATCTAGGAGACGAGCAGTACTTC. This sequence encodes CASIPRGYLGDEQYF. The whole variable domain, remainder taken from reference TRBV7-2 and TRBJ2-7, is GAGVSQSPSNKVTEKGKDVELRCDPISGHTALYWYRQSLGQGLEFLIYFQGNSAPDKSGLPSDRFSAERTGGSVSTLTIQRTQQEDSAVYLCASIPRGYLGDEQYFGPGTRLTVT.

The chain combines TRBV7-8 with TRBJ2-1; 9 nucleotides match TRBD1. The V gene end was trimmed by 4 bases and the J gene end by 9 bases; junction bases not matched to a gene: 10. This CDR3 region has 15 residues. Germline V CDR1 and CDR2: SGHVS, FQNEAQ. CDR3 loop: CASSSRDRAFGEQFF. The CDR3 nucleotides are TGTGCCAGCAGCTCCCGGGACAGGGCCTTTGGTGAGCAGTTCTTC.

This clonotype was seen a few times. The V gene is TRBV20-1, the J gene TRBJ1-4; D is unresolved. In germline, CDR1 is DFQATT, CDR2 SNEGSKA (reference sequence). The CDR3 loop spans 15 amino acids. The V gene lost 0 bases and the J gene lost 0 bases, with 8 bases spanning the gap. CDR3 coding DNA: TGCAGTGCTAGAGATCTAAGTGCAACTAATGAAAAACTGTTTTTT. Protein product: CSARDLSATNEKLFF.

The V call is TRBV7-9, the J call TRBJ2-2; 9 bases are a match to TRBD1. This CDR3 comprises 12 residues. CDR1 is SEHNR, CDR2 FQNEAQ, per germline (reference sequence). Trimming removed 5 bases from V and 12 bases from J; junction bases left unmatched: 4. The CDR3 DNA is TGTGCCAGCAGCCCCGGGACAGGGAAGCTGTTTTTT. Its translation is CASSPGTGKLFF.

This sequence joins TRBV6-2 or TRBV6-3 and TRBJ1-1, with unresolved D. The V gene's germline CDR1 is MNHEY and CDR2 SVGEGT. The CDR3 is 13 residues long. V was cut by 5 bases and J by 3 bases, with 10 bases left in between. The CDR3 loop is CASSPVPDTEAFF. The CDR3 DNA follows: TGTGCCAGCAGTCCGGTTCCAGACACTGAAGCTTTCTTT.

V gene TRBV24-1 combines with J gene TRBJ1-1, with D unresolved. Germline V CDR1 and CDR2: KGHDR, SFDVKD. Trimming pared 1 base from V and 2 bases from J, leaving 7 bases between. The CDR3 consists of 14 residues. The CDR3 region has the DNA TGTGCCACCAGTGATTTTTCAGGCAACACTGAAGCTTTCTTT. The encoded protein is CATSDFSGNTEAFF.

This clonotype showed up just a few times. The V and J genes are TRBV12-3 or TRBV12-4 and TRBJ2-7, with D tentatively TRBD2 (7 bases). The CDR3 runs to 17 residues. The V gene lost 5 bases and the J gene lost 4 bases, with 24 bases spanning the gap. The CDR3 nucleotides are TGTGCCAGCAGTCCTCCCCGCGGGGGCAGGTTCTGGTACGAGCAGTACGTC. As protein: CASSPPRGGRFWYEQYV.

This clonotype was detected only a few times. The V call is TRBV29-1, the J call TRBJ1-2, with D possibly being TRBD1 (6 bases). Looked up from germline, CDR1 is SQVTM and CDR2 is ANQGSEA. The CDR3 has 12 amino acids. Trimming shortened V by 7 bases and J by 8 bases, and 17 bases separated the two germline ends. The CDR3 reads CSDRTVGHGYTF. CDR3 bases: TGCAGCGACAGGACAGTAGGGCACGGCTACACCTTC.

This clonotype has just a few counts. V gene TRBV29-1 combines with J gene TRBJ2-1; D perhaps matches TRBD1 (6 bases). Trimming cost V 2 bases and J 7 bases, with 9 bases left between them. CDR3 size: 12 residues. CDR1 is SQVTM and CDR2 is ANQGSEA in the germline V gene. The CDR3 nucleotides are TGCAGCGTTGAATTAACAGGGAATGAGCAGTTCTTC. It yields the protein CSVELTGNEQFF.